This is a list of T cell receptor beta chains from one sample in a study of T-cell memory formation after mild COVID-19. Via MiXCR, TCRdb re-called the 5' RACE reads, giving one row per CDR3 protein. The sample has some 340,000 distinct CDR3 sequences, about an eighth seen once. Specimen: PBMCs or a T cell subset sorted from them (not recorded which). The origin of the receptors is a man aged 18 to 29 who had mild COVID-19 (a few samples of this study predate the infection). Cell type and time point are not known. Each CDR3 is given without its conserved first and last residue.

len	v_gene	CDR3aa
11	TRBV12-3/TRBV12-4	ASRYDGNQPQH
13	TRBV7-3	ASSPSRGRGNEQF
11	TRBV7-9	ASLDRFHRGYT
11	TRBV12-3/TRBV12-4	ASRPQSAGELF
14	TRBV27	ASSPRWLPSYNEQF
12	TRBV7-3	ASSFSRETDTQY
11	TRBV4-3	ASSQEALGTQY
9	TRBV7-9	ASSPPPEQF
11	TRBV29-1	SGRHGSSGELF
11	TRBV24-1	ATSGGVSFEAF
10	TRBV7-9	ASRAEVTEAF
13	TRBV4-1	ASSQVEGGDYGYT
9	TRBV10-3	AISGATEAF
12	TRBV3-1	ASSQGGRAGELF
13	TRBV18	ASSVSGRITDTQY
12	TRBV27	ASRPAGLNQPQH
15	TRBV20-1	SASGQGDPLNTGELF
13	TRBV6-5	ASSTYVLAKNIQY
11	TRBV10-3	AIRGDDQETQY
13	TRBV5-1	ASSMGLVSGETQY
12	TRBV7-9	ASSPQGETRRAF
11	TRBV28	ASNSRGPDTQY
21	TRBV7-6	ASKQKWRPTTSGGARCQETQY
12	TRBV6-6	ASSYSRVAGELF
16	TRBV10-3	AISPLGGTGPSTDTQY
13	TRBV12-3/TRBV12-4	ASRPEGQGVYGYT
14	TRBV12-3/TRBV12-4	ASSQLAGGSDGELF
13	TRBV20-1	SARSTGTVDTEAF
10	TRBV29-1	SVPEPNTEAF
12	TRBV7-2	ASSPGTATYGYT
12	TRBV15	ATSGSREANEQF
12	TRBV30	AWQGDSRNEKLF
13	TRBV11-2	ASSLDRGQGRGAF
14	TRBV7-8	ASSLWTGESSYEQY
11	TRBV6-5	ASTWKGGNEQF